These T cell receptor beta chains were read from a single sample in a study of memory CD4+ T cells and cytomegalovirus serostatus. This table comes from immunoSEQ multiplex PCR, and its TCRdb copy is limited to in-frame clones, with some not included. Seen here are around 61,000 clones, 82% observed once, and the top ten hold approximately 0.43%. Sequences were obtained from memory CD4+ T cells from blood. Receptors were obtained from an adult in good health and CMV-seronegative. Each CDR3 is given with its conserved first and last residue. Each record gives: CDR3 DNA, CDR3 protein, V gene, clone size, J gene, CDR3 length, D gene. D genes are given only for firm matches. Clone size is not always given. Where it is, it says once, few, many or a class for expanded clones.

cdr3_nt: TGTGCCAGCAGCTCCGCCGGGGGACGCGAGCAGTACTTC; cdr3_aa: CASSSAGGREQYF; v_call: TRBV7-3; clone_size: NA; j_call: TRBJ2-7; cdr3_length: 13; d_call: NA
cdr3_nt: TGTGCCAGCAGCTTGGCCCTAGCGGGGGCCAGGGGCACAGATACGCAGTATTTT; cdr3_aa: CASSLALAGARGTDTQYF; v_call: TRBV5-6; clone_size: NA; j_call: TRBJ2-3; cdr3_length: 18; d_call: TRBD2
cdr3_nt: TGTGCCAGCAGCTCAGGCGGCTACTCTGGAAACACCATATATTTT; cdr3_aa: CASSSGGYSGNTIYF; v_call: TRBV7-8; clone_size: few; j_call: TRBJ1-3; cdr3_length: 15; d_call: NA
cdr3_nt: TGTGCCAGCAGCCACACGCCGGACGTGCAAGCTTTCTTT; cdr3_aa: CASSHTPDVQAFF; v_call: TRBV5-4; clone_size: NA; j_call: TRBJ1-1; cdr3_length: 13; d_call: NA
cdr3_nt: TGTGCCAGCAATCCCTCTGGGGCCAACGTCCTGACTTTC; cdr3_aa: CASNPSGANVLTF; v_call: TRBV7-9; clone_size: NA; j_call: TRBJ2-6; cdr3_length: 13; d_call: NA
cdr3_nt: TGTGCCAGCAGCTTAGTTGCCGGACCCACCTACGAGCAGTACTTC; cdr3_aa: CASSLVAGPTYEQYF; v_call: TRBV7-2; clone_size: NA; j_call: TRBJ2-7; cdr3_length: 15; d_call: NA
cdr3_nt: TGTGCCAGCAGTAGAACCTGGGACATCTACGAGCAGTACTTC; cdr3_aa: CASSRTWDIYEQYF; v_call: TRBV6-1; clone_size: NA; j_call: TRBJ2-7; cdr3_length: 14; d_call: NA
cdr3_nt: TGTGCCAGCAGCTTAGCCGGGGGGCGGGGGGCTGAAGCTTTCTTT; cdr3_aa: CASSLAGGRGAEAFF; v_call: TRBV7-9; clone_size: NA; j_call: TRBJ1-1; cdr3_length: 15; d_call: NA
cdr3_nt: TGTGCCAGTAGTATGGATAGGGTGGGCACCGGGGAGCTGTTTTTT; cdr3_aa: CASSMDRVGTGELFF; v_call: TRBV19; clone_size: once; j_call: TRBJ2-2; cdr3_length: 15; d_call: NA
cdr3_nt: TGTGCCAGCCTCGAGAGCTCTGGAAACACCATATATTTT; cdr3_aa: CASLESSGNTIYF; v_call: TRBV6-4; clone_size: NA; j_call: TRBJ1-3; cdr3_length: 13; d_call: NA
cdr3_nt: TGTGCCAGTAGTATCGCCAGGGGGAATCAGCCCCAGCATTTT; cdr3_aa: CASSIARGNQPQHF; v_call: TRBV19; clone_size: NA; j_call: TRBJ1-5; cdr3_length: 14; d_call: TRBD1
cdr3_nt: TGCGCCAGCAGCCAGGGGACAGTCGTTCGTAACTATGGCTACACCTTC; cdr3_aa: CASSQGTVVRNYGYTF; v_call: TRBV4-1; clone_size: NA; j_call: TRBJ1-2; cdr3_length: 16; d_call: TRBD1
cdr3_nt: TGTGCCAGCAGCCCGCGTCAGGGACTAGCGGGGACAAAACAAGAGACCCAGTACTTC; cdr3_aa: CASSPRQGLAGTKQETQYF; v_call: TRBV7-2; clone_size: NA; j_call: TRBJ2-5; cdr3_length: 19; d_call: TRBD2
cdr3_nt: TGTGCCAGCAGACGGGTGGGAGATTTAGGCTATGGCTACACCTTC; cdr3_aa: CASRRVGDLGYGYTF; v_call: TRBV6-1; clone_size: NA; j_call: TRBJ1-2; cdr3_length: 15; d_call: NA
cdr3_nt: TGTGCCAGCAGTCGGACAGTCGGGAACTATGGCTACACCTTC; cdr3_aa: CASSRTVGNYGYTF; v_call: TRBV6-5; clone_size: NA; j_call: TRBJ1-2; cdr3_length: 14; d_call: NA
cdr3_nt: TGTGCCAGCAGCCAAGATTGGGGGAGCCAGCCCCAGCATTTT; cdr3_aa: CASSQDWGSQPQHF; v_call: TRBV4-2; clone_size: NA; j_call: TRBJ1-5; cdr3_length: 14; d_call: NA
cdr3_nt: TGCAGCGTTGGCGTCGGGGGGGTTGGAGAGACCCAGTACTTC; cdr3_aa: CSVGVGGVGETQYF; v_call: TRBV29-1; clone_size: once; j_call: TRBJ2-5; cdr3_length: 14; d_call: TRBD2
cdr3_nt: TGTGCCAGCAGCTCAACCGGGAACTCGCAGTATTTT; cdr3_aa: CASSSTGNSQYF; v_call: TRBV7-9; clone_size: NA; j_call: TRBJ2-3; cdr3_length: 12; d_call: NA
cdr3_nt: TGCAGCGTTGCGACGGCTTACGAGCAGTACTTC; cdr3_aa: CSVATAYEQYF; v_call: TRBV29-1; clone_size: NA; j_call: TRBJ2-7; cdr3_length: 11; d_call: NA
cdr3_nt: TGTGCCAGCAGTCCCGGACACCCCAATCAGCCCCAGCATTTT; cdr3_aa: CASSPGHPNQPQHF; v_call: TRBV28; clone_size: NA; j_call: TRBJ1-5; cdr3_length: 14; d_call: NA
cdr3_nt: TGTGCCAGCAGCCGGGACAGGTTATATGGCTACACCTTC; cdr3_aa: CASSRDRLYGYTF; v_call: TRBV7-2; clone_size: NA; j_call: TRBJ1-2; cdr3_length: 13; d_call: TRBD1
cdr3_nt: TGCGCCAGCAGCCAACCTTCGAGGGGTGCAGATCAGCCCCAGCATTTT; cdr3_aa: CASSQPSRGADQPQHF; v_call: TRBV4-1; clone_size: NA; j_call: TRBJ1-5; cdr3_length: 16; d_call: NA
cdr3_nt: TGTGCCAGTACCCGGGGGGGTGCCACTGAAGCTTTCTTT; cdr3_aa: CASTRGGATEAFF; v_call: TRBV19; clone_size: few; j_call: TRBJ1-1; cdr3_length: 13; d_call: NA
cdr3_nt: TGTGCCAGCAGCCCCCAGGCGGGGGATGAAAAACTGTTTTTT; cdr3_aa: CASSPQAGDEKLFF; v_call: TRBV4-2; clone_size: NA; j_call: TRBJ1-4; cdr3_length: 14; d_call: NA
cdr3_nt: TGTGCCAGCAGTTCCCCGGGGCGTTTTGTTCTTGATTCACCCCTCCACTTT; cdr3_aa: CASSSPGRFVLDSPLHF; v_call: TRBV5-6; clone_size: few; j_call: TRBJ1-6; cdr3_length: 17; d_call: NA
cdr3_nt: TGTGCCTGGAGGCCACCGACAGGGCTCTCAGCCAAAAACATTCAGTACTTC; cdr3_aa: CAWRPPTGLSAKNIQYF; v_call: TRBV30; clone_size: NA; j_call: TRBJ2-4; cdr3_length: 17; d_call: TRBD1
cdr3_nt: TGTGCCAGCAGCTTAGAGGGACAGGGTTCCGGGGAGCTGTTTTTT; cdr3_aa: CASSLEGQGSGELFF; v_call: TRBV7-6; clone_size: NA; j_call: TRBJ2-2; cdr3_length: 15; d_call: TRBD1
cdr3_nt: TGTGCCAGCAGCTTGGGGGACAGTAACACCGGGGAGCTGTTTTTT; cdr3_aa: CASSLGDSNTGELFF; v_call: TRBV5-5; clone_size: few; j_call: TRBJ2-2; cdr3_length: 15; d_call: TRBD1
cdr3_nt: TGTGCCAGCAGTTCCGGGATAAACACTTATGGCTACACCTTC; cdr3_aa: CASSSGINTYGYTF; v_call: TRBV28; clone_size: NA; j_call: TRBJ1-2; cdr3_length: 14; d_call: NA
cdr3_nt: TGTGCCAGCAGCCCCGGAGGGAGCAATGGCTACACCTTC; cdr3_aa: CASSPGGSNGYTF; v_call: TRBV7-2; clone_size: NA; j_call: TRBJ1-2; cdr3_length: 13; d_call: NA